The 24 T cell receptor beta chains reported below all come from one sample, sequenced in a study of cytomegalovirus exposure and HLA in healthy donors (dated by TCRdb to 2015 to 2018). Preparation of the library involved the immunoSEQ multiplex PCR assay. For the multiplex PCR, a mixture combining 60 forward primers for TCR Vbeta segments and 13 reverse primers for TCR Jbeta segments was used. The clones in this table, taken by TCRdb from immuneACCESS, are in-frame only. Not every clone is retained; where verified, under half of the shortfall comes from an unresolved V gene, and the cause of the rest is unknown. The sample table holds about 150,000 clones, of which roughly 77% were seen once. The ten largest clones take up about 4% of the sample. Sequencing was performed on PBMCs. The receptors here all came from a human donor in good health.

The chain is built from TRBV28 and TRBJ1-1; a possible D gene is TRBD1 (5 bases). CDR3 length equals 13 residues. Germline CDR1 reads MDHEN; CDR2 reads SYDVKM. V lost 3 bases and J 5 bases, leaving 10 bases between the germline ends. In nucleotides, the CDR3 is TGTGCCAGCAGTTTGGAGGGGAGGACTGAAGCTTTCTTT. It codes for CASSLEGRTEAFF.

The chain's CDR3 is CASSSGLTGNYEQYF. As DNA, the CDR3 is TGCGCCAGCAGCTCAGGATTGACAGGGAACTACGAGCAGTACTTC. The genes are TRBV5-1 and TRBJ2-7; 7 bases are a match to TRBD1. CDR3 length: 15 residues. Germline values: CDR1 SGHRS, CDR2 YFSETQ. With V trimmed by 3 bases and J by 3 bases, 9 bases remained unmatched.

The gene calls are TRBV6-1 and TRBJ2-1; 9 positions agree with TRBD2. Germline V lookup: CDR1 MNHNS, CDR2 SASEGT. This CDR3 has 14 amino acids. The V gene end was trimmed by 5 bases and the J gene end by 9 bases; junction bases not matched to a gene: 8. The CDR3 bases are TGTGCCAGCAGTCGTCAGCGGGGGGTGGGTGAGCAGTTCTTC. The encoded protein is CASSRQRGVGEQFF.

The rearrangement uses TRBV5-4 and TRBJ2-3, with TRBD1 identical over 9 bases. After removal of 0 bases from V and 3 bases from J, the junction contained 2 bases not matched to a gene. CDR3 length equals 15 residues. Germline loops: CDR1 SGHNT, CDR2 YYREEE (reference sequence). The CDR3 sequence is CASSLDRGPTDTQYF. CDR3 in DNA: TGTGCCAGCAGCTTGGACAGGGGGCCTACAGATACGCAGTATTTT.

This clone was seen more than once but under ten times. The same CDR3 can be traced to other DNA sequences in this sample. CDR3 region: CASSPDRASGNTIYF. CDR3 nucleotide sequence: TGTGCCAGCAGCCCGGACAGAGCGAGTGGAAACACCATATATTTT. The chain combines TRBV6-5 with TRBJ1-3; a possible D gene is TRBD1 (6 bases). This CDR3 is built from 15 residues. Trimming removed 6 bases from V and 3 bases from J, with 15 bases in between. CDR1 is MNHEY, CDR2 SVGAGI, per germline.

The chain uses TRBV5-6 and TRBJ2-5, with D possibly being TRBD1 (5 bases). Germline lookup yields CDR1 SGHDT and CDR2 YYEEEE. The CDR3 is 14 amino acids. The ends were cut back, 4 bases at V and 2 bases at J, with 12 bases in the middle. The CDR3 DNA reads TGTGCCAGCAGCCCGATGGGGCAGCAAGAGACCCAGTACTTC. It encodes CASSPMGQQETQYF. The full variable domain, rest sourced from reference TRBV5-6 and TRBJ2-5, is DAGVTQSPTHLIKTRGQQVTLRCSPKSGHDTVSWYQQALGQGPQFIFQYYEEEERQRGNFPDRFSGHQFPNYSSELNVNALLLGDSALYLCASSPMGQQETQYFGPGTRLLVL.

Here the CDR3 DNA reads TGTGCCAGCAGCAAGGCAGTGGGGCGGGGATACACTGAAGCTTTCTTT. Residues: CASSKAVGRGYTEAFF. The V gene is TRBV6-6, the J gene TRBJ1-1; D possibly corresponds to TRBD1 (5 bases). Germline CDR1 MNHNY, CDR2 SVGAGI (reference sequence). The V gene lost 6 bases and the J gene lost 3 bases, with 20 bases spanning the gap. CDR3 length equals 16 residues.

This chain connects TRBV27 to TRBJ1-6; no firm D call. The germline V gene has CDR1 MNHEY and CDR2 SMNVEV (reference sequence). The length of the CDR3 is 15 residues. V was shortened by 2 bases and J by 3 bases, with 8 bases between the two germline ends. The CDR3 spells CASSLQVDYNSPLHF. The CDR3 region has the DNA TGTGCCAGCAGTTTACAGGTTGACTATAATTCACCCCTCCACTTT.

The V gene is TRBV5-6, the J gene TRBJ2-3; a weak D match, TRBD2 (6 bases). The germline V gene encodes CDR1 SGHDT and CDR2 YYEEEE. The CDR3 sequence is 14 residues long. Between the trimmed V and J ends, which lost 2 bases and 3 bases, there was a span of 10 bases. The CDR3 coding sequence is TGTGCCAGCAGCTTCGTGGGGGGAACAGATACGCAGTATTTT. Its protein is CASSFVGGTDTQYF.

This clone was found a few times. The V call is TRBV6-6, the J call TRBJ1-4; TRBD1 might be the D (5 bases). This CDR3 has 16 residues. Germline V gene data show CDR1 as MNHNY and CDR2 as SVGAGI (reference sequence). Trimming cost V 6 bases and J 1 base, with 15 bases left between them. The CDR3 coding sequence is TGTGCCAGCAGCCCCGGACAACGGATAACTAATGAAAAACTGTTTTTT. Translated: CASSPGQRITNEKLFF.

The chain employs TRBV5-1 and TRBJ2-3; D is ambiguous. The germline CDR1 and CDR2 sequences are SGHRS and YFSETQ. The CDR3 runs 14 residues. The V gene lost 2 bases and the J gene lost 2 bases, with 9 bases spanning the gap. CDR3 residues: CASSFTRSTDTQYF. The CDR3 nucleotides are TGCGCCAGCAGCTTCACACGATCCACAGATACGCAGTATTTT.

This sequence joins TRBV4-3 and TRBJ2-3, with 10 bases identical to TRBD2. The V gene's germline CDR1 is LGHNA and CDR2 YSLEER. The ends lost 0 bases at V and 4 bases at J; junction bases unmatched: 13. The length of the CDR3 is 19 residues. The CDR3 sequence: CASSQDRGSGRPLADTQYF. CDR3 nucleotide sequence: TGCGCCAGCAGCCAAGATAGGGGTAGCGGGAGGCCCTTAGCAGATACGCAGTATTTT.

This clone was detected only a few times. The DNA for the CDR3 is TGTGCCAGCAGATACCCGACAGGAGCCATGAACACTGAAGCTTTCTTT. Residues: CASRYPTGAMNTEAFF. The chain recombines TRBV2 with TRBJ1-1; possibly TRBD1 for D (6 bases). Germline CDR1 reads SNHLY; CDR2 reads FYNNEI. V lost 6 bases and J 0 bases, leaving 17 bases between the germline ends. This CDR3 has 16 amino acids.

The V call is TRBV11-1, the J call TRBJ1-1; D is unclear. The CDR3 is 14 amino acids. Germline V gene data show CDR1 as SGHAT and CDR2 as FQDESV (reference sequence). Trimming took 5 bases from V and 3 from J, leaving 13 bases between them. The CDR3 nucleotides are TGTGCCAGCAGCGCCTCTGCTGAGTACACTGAAGCTTTCTTT. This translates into CASSASAEYTEAFF.

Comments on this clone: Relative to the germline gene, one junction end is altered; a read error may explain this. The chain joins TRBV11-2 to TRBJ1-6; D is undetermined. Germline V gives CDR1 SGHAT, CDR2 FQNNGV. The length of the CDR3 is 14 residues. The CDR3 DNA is TGTGCCAGCAGCTTTAGAACCTATTATTCACCCCTCCACTTT. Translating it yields CASSFRTYYSPLHF.

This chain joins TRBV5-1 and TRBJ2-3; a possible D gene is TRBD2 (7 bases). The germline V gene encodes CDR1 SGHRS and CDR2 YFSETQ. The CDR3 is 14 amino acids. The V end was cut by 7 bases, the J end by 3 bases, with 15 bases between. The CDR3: CASYGGGQTDTQYF. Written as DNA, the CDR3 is TGCGCCAGCTATGGGGGGGGGCAGACAGATACGCAGTATTTT.

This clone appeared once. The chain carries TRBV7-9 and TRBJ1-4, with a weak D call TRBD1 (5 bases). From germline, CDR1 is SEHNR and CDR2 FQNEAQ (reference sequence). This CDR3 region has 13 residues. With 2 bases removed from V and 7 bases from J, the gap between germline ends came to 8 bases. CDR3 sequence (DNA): TGTGCCAGCAGCTTAATCCAGGGTGAAAAACTGTTTTTT. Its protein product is CASSLIQGEKLFF.

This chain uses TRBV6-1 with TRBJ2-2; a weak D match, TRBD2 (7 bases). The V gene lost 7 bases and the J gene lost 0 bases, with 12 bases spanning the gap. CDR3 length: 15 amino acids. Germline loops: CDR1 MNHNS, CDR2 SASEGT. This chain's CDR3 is CASTRGGANTGELFF. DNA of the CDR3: TGTGCCAGCACTAGGGGGGGAGCGAACACCGGGGAGCTGTTTTTT.

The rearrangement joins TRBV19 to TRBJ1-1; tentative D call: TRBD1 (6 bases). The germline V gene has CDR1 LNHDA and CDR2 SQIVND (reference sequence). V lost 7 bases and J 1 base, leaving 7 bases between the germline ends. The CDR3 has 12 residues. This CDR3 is CASKQGNTEAFF. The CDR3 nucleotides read TGTGCCAGTAAACAGGGGAACACTGAAGCTTTCTTT.

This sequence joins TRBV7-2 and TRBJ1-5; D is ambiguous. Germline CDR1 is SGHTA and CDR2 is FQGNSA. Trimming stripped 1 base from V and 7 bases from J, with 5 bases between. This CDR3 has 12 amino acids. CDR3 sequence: CASSLGGQPQHF. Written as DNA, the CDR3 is TGTGCCAGCAGCTTAGGAGGGCAGCCCCAGCATTTT.

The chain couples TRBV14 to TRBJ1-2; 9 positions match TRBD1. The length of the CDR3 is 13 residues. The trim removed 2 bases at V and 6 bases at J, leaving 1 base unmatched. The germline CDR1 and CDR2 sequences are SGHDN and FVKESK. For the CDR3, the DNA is TGTGCCAGCAGCCAAAGGACAGGGGATGGCTACACCTTC. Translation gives CASSQRTGDGYTF.

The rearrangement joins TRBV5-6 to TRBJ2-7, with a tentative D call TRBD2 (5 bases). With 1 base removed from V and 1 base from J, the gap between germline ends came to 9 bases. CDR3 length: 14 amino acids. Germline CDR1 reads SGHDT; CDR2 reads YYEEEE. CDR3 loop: CASSLFRGSYEQYF. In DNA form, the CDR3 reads TGTGCCAGCAGCTTGTTCCGGGGTTCCTACGAGCAGTACTTC.

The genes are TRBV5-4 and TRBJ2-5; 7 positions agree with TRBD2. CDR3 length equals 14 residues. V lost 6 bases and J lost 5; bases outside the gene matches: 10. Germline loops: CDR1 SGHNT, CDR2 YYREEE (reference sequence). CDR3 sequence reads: CASTIWGGLETQYF. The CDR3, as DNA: TGTGCCAGCACCATCTGGGGGGGTCTTGAGACCCAGTACTTC.

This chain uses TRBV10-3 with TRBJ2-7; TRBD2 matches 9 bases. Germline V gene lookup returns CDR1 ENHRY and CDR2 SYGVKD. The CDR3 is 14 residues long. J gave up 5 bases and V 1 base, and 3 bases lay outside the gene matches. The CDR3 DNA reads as TGTGCCATCAGTGAGTTAGCGGGAGCCCACGAGCAGTACTTC. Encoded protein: CAISELAGAHEQYF.